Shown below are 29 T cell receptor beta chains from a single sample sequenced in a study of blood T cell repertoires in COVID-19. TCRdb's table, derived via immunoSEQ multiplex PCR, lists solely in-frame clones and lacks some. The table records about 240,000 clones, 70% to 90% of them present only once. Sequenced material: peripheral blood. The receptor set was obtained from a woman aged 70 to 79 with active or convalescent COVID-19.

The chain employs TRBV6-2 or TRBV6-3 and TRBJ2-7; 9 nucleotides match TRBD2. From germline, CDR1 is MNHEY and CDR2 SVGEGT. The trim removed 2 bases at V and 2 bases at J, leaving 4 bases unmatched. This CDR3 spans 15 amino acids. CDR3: CASSYRSGGPYEQYF. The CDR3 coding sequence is TGTGCCAGCAGTTACCGTAGCGGGGGACCCTACGAGCAGTACTTC.

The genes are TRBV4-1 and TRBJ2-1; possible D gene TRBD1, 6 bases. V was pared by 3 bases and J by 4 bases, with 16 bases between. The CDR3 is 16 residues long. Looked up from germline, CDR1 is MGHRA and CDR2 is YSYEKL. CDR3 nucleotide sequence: TGCGCCAGCAGCCACACCGGCAGGGGACCTTACAATGAGCAGTTCTTC. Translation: CASSHTGRGPYNEQFF.

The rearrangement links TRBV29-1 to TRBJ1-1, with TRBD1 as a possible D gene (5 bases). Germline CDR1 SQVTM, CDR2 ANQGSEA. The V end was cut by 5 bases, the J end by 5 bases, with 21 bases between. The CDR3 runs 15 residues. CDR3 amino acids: CSVSPRTNLGTEAFF. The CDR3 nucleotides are TGCAGCGTTTCACCTAGGACAAATCTGGGAACTGAAGCTTTCTTT.

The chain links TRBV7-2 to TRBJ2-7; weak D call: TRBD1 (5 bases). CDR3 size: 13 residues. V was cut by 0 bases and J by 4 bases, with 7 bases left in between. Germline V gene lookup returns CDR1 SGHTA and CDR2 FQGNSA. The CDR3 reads CASSLAQGYEQYF. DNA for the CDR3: TGTGCCAGCAGCTTAGCTCAGGGATACGAGCAGTACTTC.

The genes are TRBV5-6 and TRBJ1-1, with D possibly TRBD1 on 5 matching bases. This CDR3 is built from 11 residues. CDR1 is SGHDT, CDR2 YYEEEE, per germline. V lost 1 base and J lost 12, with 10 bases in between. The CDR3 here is CASSLQGLTFF. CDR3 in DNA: TGTGCCAGCAGCTTGCAGGGCCTTACTTTCTTT.

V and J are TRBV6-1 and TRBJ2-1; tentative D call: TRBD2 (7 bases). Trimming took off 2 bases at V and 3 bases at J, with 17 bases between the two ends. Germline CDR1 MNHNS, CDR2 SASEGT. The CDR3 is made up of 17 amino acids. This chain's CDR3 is CASSERKGGPSYNEQFF. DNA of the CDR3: TGTGCCAGCAGTGAAAGAAAGGGGGGGCCTAGCTACAATGAGCAGTTCTTC.

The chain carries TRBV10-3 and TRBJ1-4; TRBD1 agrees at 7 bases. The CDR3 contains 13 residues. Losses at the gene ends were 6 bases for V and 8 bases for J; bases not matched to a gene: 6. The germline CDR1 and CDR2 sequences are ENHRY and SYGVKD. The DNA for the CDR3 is TGTGCCATCAGGGGGGACAGCGGCGAAAAACTGTTTTTT. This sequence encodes CAIRGDSGEKLFF.

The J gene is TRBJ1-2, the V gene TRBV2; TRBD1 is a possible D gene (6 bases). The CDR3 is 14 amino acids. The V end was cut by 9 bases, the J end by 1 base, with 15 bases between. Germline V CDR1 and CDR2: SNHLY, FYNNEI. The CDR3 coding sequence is TGTGCCAGTCTCACGGGGGGCCTTAACTATGGCTACACCTTC. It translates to CASLTGGLNYGYTF.

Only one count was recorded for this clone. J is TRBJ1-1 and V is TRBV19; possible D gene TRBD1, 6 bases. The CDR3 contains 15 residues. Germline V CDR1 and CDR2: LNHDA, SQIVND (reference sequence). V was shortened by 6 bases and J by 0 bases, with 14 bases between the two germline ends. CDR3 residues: CASRRDTAVNTEAFF. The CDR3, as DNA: TGTGCCAGTAGACGGGACACGGCGGTGAACACTGAAGCTTTCTTT.

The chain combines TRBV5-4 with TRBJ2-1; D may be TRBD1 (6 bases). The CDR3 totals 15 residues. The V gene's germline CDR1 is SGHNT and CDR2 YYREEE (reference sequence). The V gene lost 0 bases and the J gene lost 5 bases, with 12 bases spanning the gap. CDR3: CASSLGQGWDNEQFF. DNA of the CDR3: TGTGCCAGCAGCTTGGGGCAGGGGTGGGACAATGAGCAGTTCTTC. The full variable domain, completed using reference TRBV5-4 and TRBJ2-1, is ETGVTQSPTHLIKTRGQQVTLRCSSQSGHNTVSWYQQALGQGPQFIFQYYREEENGRGNFPPRFSGLQFPNYSSELNVNALELDDSALYLCASSLGQGWDNEQFFGPGTRLTVL.

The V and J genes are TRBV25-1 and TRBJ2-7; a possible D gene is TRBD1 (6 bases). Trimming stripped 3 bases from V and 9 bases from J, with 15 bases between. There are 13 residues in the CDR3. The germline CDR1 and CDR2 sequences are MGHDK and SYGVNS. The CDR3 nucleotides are TGTGCCAGCAGTGACGTCTTGCTAGGGGGGCAGTACTTC. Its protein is CASSDVLLGGQYF.

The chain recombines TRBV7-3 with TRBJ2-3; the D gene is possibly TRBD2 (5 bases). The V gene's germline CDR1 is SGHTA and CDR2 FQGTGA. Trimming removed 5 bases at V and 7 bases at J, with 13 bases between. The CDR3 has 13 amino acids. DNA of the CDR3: TGTGCCAGCAGCGGGCCGGAGGTTAATACGCAGTATTTT. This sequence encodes CASSGPEVNTQYF.

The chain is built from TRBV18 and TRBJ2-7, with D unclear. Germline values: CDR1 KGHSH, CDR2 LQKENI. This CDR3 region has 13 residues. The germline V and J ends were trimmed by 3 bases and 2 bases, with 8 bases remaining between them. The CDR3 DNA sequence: TGTGCCAGCTCACCGAGCCCCACCTACGAGCAGTACTTC. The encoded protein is CASSPSPTYEQYF.

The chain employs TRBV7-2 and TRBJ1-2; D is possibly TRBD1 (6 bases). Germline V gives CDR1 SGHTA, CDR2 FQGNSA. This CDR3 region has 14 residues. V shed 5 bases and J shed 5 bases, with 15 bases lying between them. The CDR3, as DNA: TGTGCCAGCAGCCAGGGGCCAGGGTGGTATGGCTACACCTTC. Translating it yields CASSQGPGWYGYTF.

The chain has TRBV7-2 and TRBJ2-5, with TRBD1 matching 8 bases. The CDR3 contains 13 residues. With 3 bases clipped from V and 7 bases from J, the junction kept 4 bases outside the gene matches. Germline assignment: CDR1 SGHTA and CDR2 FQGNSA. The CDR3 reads CASSLGQEGTQYF. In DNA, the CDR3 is TGTGCCAGCAGCTTGGGACAGGAGGGGACCCAGTACTTC.

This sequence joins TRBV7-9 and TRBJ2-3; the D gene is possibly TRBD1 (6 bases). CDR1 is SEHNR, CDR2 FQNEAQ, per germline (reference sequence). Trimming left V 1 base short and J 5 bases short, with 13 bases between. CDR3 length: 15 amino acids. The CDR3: CASSLDYQGLDTQYF. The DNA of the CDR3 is TGTGCCAGCAGCTTAGATTACCAGGGGTTAGATACGCAGTATTTT. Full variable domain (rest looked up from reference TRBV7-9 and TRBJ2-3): DTGVSQNPRHKITKRGQNVTFRCDPISEHNRLYWYRQTLGQGPEFLTYFQNEAQLEKSRLLSDRFSAERPKGSFSTLEIQRTEQGDSAMYLCASSLDYQGLDTQYFGPGTRLTVL.

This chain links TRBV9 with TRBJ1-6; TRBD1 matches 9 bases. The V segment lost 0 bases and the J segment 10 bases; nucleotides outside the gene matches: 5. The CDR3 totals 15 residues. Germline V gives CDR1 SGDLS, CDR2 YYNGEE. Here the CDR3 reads CASSVARTGESPLHF. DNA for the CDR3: TGTGCCAGCAGCGTAGCGAGGACAGGGGAGTCACCCCTCCACTTT.

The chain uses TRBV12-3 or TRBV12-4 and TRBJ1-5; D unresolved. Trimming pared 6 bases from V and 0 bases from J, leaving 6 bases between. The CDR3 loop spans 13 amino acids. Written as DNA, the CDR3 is TGTGCCAGCAGACGCGGTAGCAATCAGCCCCAGCATTTT. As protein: CASRRGSNQPQHF.

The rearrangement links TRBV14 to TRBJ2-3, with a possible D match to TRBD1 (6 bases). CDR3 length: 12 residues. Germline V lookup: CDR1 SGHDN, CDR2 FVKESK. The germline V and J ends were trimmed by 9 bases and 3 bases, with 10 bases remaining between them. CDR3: CASAQGTDTQYF. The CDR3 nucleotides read TGTGCCAGTGCACAGGGAACAGATACGCAGTATTTT.

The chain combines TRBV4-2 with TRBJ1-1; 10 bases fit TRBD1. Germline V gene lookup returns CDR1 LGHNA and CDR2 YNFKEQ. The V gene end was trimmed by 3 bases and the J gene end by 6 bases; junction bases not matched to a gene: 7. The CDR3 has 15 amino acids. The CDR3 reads CASSHGTGEYPEAFF. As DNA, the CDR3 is TGTGCCAGCAGCCATGGGACAGGGGAGTACCCTGAAGCTTTCTTT.

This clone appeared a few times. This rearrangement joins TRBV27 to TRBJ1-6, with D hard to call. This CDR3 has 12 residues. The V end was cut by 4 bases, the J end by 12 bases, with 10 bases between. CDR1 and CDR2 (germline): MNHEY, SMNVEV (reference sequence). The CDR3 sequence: CASSSTAEPLHF. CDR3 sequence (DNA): TGTGCCAGCAGTTCGACCGCGGAACCCCTCCACTTT.

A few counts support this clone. CDR3 coding DNA: TGTGCCACCAGCAGAGATCGCCAGGGGCGCGCAGAGACCCAGTACTTC. It encodes CATSRDRQGRAETQYF. J is TRBJ2-5 and V is TRBV15; possible D gene TRBD1, 6 bases. V gave up 0 bases and J gave up 4 bases, with 15 bases separating them. The germline CDR1 and CDR2 sequences are LNHNV and YYDKDF (reference sequence). The CDR3 extends over 16 amino acids.

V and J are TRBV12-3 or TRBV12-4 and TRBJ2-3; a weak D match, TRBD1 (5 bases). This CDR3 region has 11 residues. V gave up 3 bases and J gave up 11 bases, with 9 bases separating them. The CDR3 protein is CASSLGGQQYF. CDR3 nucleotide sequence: TGTGCCAGCAGTTTGGGCGGACAGCAGTATTTT.

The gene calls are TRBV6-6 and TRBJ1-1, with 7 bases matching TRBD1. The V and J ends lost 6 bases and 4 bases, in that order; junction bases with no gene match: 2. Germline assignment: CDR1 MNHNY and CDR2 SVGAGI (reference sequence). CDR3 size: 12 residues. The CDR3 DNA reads TGTGCCAGCAGGACAGGGACCACTGAAGCTTTCTTT. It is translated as CASRTGTTEAFF.

The CDR3 region has the DNA TGCGCCAGCAGCCAGACAGGGGGTCGGGAGCAGTACTTC. Translating gives CASSQTGGREQYF. This chain connects TRBV4-3 to TRBJ2-7, with TRBD1 matching 9 bases. Germline V gene data show CDR1 as LGHNA and CDR2 as YSLEER. The CDR3 is 13 residues long. After removal of 3 bases from V and 7 bases from J, the junction contained 4 bases not matched to a gene.

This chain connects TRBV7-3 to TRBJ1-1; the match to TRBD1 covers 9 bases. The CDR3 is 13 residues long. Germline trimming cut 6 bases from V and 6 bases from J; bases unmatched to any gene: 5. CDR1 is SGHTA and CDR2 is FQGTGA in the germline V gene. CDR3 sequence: CASRGTGSSEAFF. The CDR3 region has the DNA TGTGCCAGCAGGGGGACAGGGTCCTCTGAAGCTTTCTTT.

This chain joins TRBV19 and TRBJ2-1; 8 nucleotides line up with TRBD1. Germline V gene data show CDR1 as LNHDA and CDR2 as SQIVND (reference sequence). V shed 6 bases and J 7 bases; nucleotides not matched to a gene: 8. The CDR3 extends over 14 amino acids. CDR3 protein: CASSGTGIWNEQFF. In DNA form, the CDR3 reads TGTGCCAGTAGCGGGACAGGCATCTGGAATGAGCAGTTCTTC.

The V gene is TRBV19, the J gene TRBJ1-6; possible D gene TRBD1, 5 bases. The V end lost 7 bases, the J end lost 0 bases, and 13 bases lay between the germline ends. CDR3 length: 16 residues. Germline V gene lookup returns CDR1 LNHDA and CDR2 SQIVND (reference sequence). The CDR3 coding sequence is TGTGCCAGTACAGGGTCCGGAACCTCCTATAATTCACCCCTCCACTTT. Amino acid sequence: CASTGSGTSYNSPLHF.

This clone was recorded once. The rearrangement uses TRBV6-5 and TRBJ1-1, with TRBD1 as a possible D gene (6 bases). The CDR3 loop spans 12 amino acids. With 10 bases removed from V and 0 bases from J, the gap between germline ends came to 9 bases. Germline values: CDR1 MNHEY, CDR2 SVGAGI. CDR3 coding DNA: TGTGCCACGGGACACATGAACACTGAAGCTTTCTTT. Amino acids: CATGHMNTEAFF.